Listed below are T cell receptor beta chains from one sample, sequenced in a study of identifying expanded T cells in peripheral blood. Here immunoSEQ multiplex PCR was the method, and the copy in TCRdb shows in-frame clones only, minus some. The sample lists about 82,000 clones, around 90% occurring once. Sequenced sample: blood. These receptors were obtained from a person between 18 and 75 years old in good health. Both conserved end residues are part of each CDR3. D genes are given only for firm matches. A clone size is listed for some rows: how often the clone was seen (once, few, many), or a class if it is expanded.

-,TRBV6-5,TRBJ2-2,-,CASSNQQTGELFF,TGTGCCAGCAGTAACCAGCAGACCGGGGAGCTGTTTTTT
-,TRBV5-8,TRBJ1-2,-,CASSSLDRNYGYTF,TGTGCCAGCAGCTCCTTAGACAGAAACTATGGCTACACCTTC
-,TRBV5-4,TRBJ1-1,TRBD1,CASSVQGASTLAFF,TGTGCCAGCAGCGTACAGGGGGCATCGACTTTGGCTTTCTTT
-,TRBV6-6,TRBJ2-3,-,CASSPGTSGDTQYF,TGTGCCAGCAGCCCCGGGACCTCGGGGGATACGCAGTATTTT
-,TRBV11-3,TRBJ2-1,-,CASSPSASSEQFF,TGTGCCAGCAGCCCCAGCGCCAGCTCGGAGCAGTTCTTC
-,TRBV11-2,TRBJ1-2,TRBD1,CASSSGQGGYGYTF,TGTGCCAGCAGCTCGGGACAGGGGGGCTATGGCTACACCTTC
once,TRBV10-3,TRBJ1-2,-,CAISEGTPHANYGYTF,TGTGCCATCAGTGAGGGAACCCCGCATGCTAACTATGGCTACACCTTC
-,TRBV6-5,TRBJ2-3,TRBD1,CASSYSGQGRTDTQYF,TGTGCCAGCAGTTACTCCGGACAGGGGCGCACAGATACGCAGTATTTT
-,TRBV9,TRBJ2-3,-,CASSVSHAPGGQYF,TGTGCCAGCAGCGTCTCACATGCCCCAGGAGGGCAGTATTTT
-,TRBV29-1,TRBJ2-7,-,CSVLRHSEQYF,TGCAGCGTCCTAAGACACTCCGAGCAGTACTTC
-,TRBV5-1,TRBJ1-1,-,CASSLAGDTEAFF,TGCGCCAGCAGCTTGGCAGGGGACACTGAAGCTTTCTTT
-,TRBV7-2,TRBJ2-3,-,CASSSVTDTQYF,TGTGCCAGCAGCTCCGTCACAGATACGCAGTATTTT
-,TRBV18,TRBJ2-7,-,CASSTGLSYEQYF,TGTGCCAGCTCAACCGGGCTCTCCTACGAGCAGTACTTC
few,TRBV14,TRBJ2-7,-,CASSQILGREQYF,TGTGCCAGCAGCCAAATACTGGGTCGGGAGCAGTACTTC
-,TRBV30,TRBJ1-1,-,CAWSDASSPARAFF,TGTGCCTGGAGTGACGCATCTAGCCCCGCAAGAGCTTTCTTT
once,TRBV11-1,TRBJ1-2,-,CASSLREGPGGYTF,TGTGCCAGCAGCTTAAGGGAGGGTCCAGGTGGCTACACCTTC
-,TRBV27,TRBJ1-2,-,CASSLSFGGQVNEDGYTF,TGTGCCAGCAGTTTATCGTTTGGGGGGCAGGTCAACGAGGATGGCTACACCTTC
-,TRBV2,TRBJ1-6,-,CASSEGLNSPLHF,TGTGCCAGCAGTGAGGGCCTAAATTCACCCCTCCACTTT
-,TRBV7-9,TRBJ2-7,TRBD1,CASSSRTGGTYEQYF,TGTGCCAGCAGCTCCCGGACAGGGGGCACCTACGAGCAGTACTTC
-,TRBV15,TRBJ1-5,-,CATSREVQPQHF,TGTGCCACCAGCAGAGAGGTGCAGCCCCAGCATTTT